This T cell receptor (beta chain) is from a study of CD8+ T cells in alopecia areata. Study overall: It was oral tofacitinib, at 5 to 10 mg twice daily, that treated patients received.

Study results and caveats: Alopecia totalis/universalis scalp especially showed more expanded CD8+ clones than normal scalp.

Extracted RNA was reverse transcribed, and the resulting cDNA served as sequencing template. This table comes from immunoSEQ multiplex PCR, and its TCRdb copy is limited to in-frame clones, with some not included. Of about 180,000 clones detected, 50% to 60% appear once; the ten largest clones hold over 12%. Lesional scalp tissue (obtained by punch biopsy) and peripheral blood were collected from alopecia areata patients. This clone was seen only a few times. Its antigen is not identified. The CDR3 consists of 11 residues. Trimming left V 5 bases short and J 5 bases short, with 7 bases between. Germline V gene data show CDR1 as GTSNPN and CDR2 as SVGIG (reference sequence).

The chain combines TRBV30 with TRBJ1-5; D gene unclear. Sequences were derived from CD4+ T cells sorted from blood, sampled at week 0. This receptor was taken from a human donor with alopecia areata. CDR3 nucleotide sequence: TGTGCCTGGGGGCGGGATCAGCCCCAGCATTTT. It translates to CAWGRDQPQHF.